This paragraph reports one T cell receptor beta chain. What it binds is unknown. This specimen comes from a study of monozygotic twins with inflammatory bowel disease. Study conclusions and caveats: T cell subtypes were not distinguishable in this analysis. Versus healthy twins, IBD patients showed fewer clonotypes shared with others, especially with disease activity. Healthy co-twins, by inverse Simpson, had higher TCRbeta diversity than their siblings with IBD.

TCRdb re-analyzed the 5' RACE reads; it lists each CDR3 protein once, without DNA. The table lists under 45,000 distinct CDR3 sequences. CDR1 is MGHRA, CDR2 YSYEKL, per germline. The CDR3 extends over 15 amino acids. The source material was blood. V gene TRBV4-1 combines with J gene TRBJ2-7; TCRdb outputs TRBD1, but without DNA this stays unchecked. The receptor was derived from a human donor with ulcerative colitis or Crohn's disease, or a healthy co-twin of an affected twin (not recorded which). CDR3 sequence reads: CASSQAQNPPYEQYF.